The T cell receptor beta chain under discussion was sequenced for a study of shared clonotypes between healthy human individuals (dated by TCRdb to the early 2020s). Study-level background: Two women and three men aged 18 to 49 years were included in the cohort. For each donor, three plates each were used for CD4 naive and CD4 memory, two plates were used for CD8 naive, and one plate was used for CD8 memory. To estimate repertoire size and how much clonotype sharing occurs between individuals, the study deeply sequenced the blood TCR repertoires of several healthy adults. Different laboratories and diverse techniques were used to prepare libraries and sequence TCR repertoires, to increase sequencing depth and limit assay-specific biases. Leukapheresis yielded between about 0.94 and 8.9 billion PBMCs per donor. The paper's findings and limits, for the study overall: Across a handful of donors, approximately 5% of naive CD4, roughly 3.4% of naive CD8, 2% to 2.5% of memory CD4, and about 0.44% of memory CD8 clonotypes were shared. Clonotypes shared by all four sorted-subset donors showed higher generation probabilities than non-shared clonotypes. Only blood was sampled, and tissue TCR repertoires likely differ from those in blood. Rarefaction of sorted-subset datasets indicated incomplete sequencing despite the large sequencing depth. Based on pairwise subsampling, the degree of clonotype sharing among donors was expected to be affected by sequencing depth. The small number of donors limited the genetic and exposure-history diversity represented. Larger estimated clonotype richness was generally found for naive subsets than for memory subsets.

In the case of this clone: Its cognate antigen has yet to be identified. No base-level quality is on record; no much larger clone is a single base apart.

Using the deep immunoSEQ assay, multiplex PCR amplified TCR CDR3 regions from genomic DNA. Extracted genomic DNA from each cell subset was spread evenly across all wells of several immunoSEQ 96-well plates, with each plate serving as a replicate. For sorted subsets, about 210 ng of genomic DNA, equivalent to tens of thousands of T cell genomes, went into each replicate PCR. The purified libraries were quantified using a Qubit 3.0 fluorometer, sized with a Bioanalyzer 2100, and then quantified again using the KAPA Library Quantification kit. Each immunoSEQ 96-well plate was sequenced on its own single-read 150-cycle Illumina NextSeq 550 flow cell. Under the source paper's analysis protocol: Because only junctional sequences without quality scores were contained in the immunoSEQ output, filtering matching that applied to full-length reads could not be performed. Sequences were annotated with PyIR, a Python wrapper for IgBLAST v1.9, using IMGT germline references to assign V/J genes and CDR3. Reads were filtered out if the reads had weak V/J assignments (E-value above 1e-6), no CDR3, stop codons, out-of-frame junctions, or ambiguous translated residues. V3J clonotypes were defined as sequences sharing an identical inferred V gene, J gene, and CDR3 amino acid sequence. Percentage overlap between repertoires was calculated by dividing the number of shared unique clonotypes by the size of the smaller repertoire. RTK rarefaction, the Chao1 estimator, and Recon v2.1 estimates of unobserved clonotypes were used to assess repertoire richness. OLGA was used to compute generation probabilities for all TCRbeta clonotypes that the gDNA method yielded from a handful of donors. Not all clones reach the TCRdb copy of this immuneACCESS table, which keeps in-frame sequences only. Checked studies attribute under half of the gap to unresolved V genes and leave the rest unexplained. V and J calls plus clone size are reproduced from that table; the DNA served to infer D and trimming. The sample profile shows approximately 1.5 million clones; around 98.5% of them were found once. 0.3% to 0.45% of the sample lies in the top ten.

V is shortened by 4 bases, J by 5 bases, and the region joining them spans 9 bases. Including the terminal cysteine and phenylalanine, the CDR3 comprises 11 residues. The sequence is cut down to CDR3 DNA, 33 bases in frame from base 1. CDR1 DFQATT and CDR2 SNEGSKA were looked up in the germline V gene (reference sequence). The donors were healthy, HIV-negative adults who had no recently reported acute infections or vaccinations. All donors were Caucasian adults living in Nashville, Tennessee, USA. CD4+ T cells were enriched through magnetic negative selection, after which naive cells were positively selected on CD45RA and the remaining negative fraction served as the memory subset. Blood was obtained by leukapheresis, after which PBMCs were separated by Ficoll-Histopaque density gradient centrifugation and cryopreserved in liquid nitrogen vapor phase. Purity and quantity of every magnetically sorted T cell population were checked by analytical flow cytometry. Each sorted fraction had its genomic DNA isolated and then quantified by UV absorbance on a Nanodrop 2000c.

This chain joins TRBV20-1 to TRBJ2-7; no D gene can be assigned with confidence. The sequenced sample consisted of naive CD4+ T cells sorted from blood. The sample's cell subset or site label, decoded: CD45RA+ positively selected. This sequence originates from a man under 40 in good health. The DNA sequence reads TGCAGTGCTATTAGGGTAAACGAGCAGTACTTC. Translation gives CSAIRVNEQYF.